This entry is about one TCR beta chain. Its antigen is not known. These data originate in a study of response to subunit inactivated influenza vaccine. The study, taken as a whole, reports: Researchers suggested that each seasonal influenza vaccination recruits few new T cells.

TCRdb redid the calling of the RT-PCR reads with MiXCR, one entry per CDR3 protein. The sample records 500,000 to 550,000 distinct CDR3 sequences, around 8% being singletons. The CDR3 totals 14 residues. V was cut by 1 base and J by 0 bases, with 7 bases left in between. Germline CDR1 reads MGHRA; CDR2 reads YSYEKL. The sample consisted of PBMCs from blood, taken less than 25 months after vaccination. The chain couples TRBV4-1 to TRBJ2-7, with unresolved D. This sequence was found in a man between 50 and 69 years old who received an inactivated influenza vaccine. The CDR3 nucleotides are TGCGCCAGCAGCCAAGTGGTGAGCTCCTACGAGCAGTACTTC. Amino acids: CASSQVVSSYEQYF.